This T cell receptor (beta chain) was sequenced during a study of blood T cell repertoires in COVID-19. As handled by the study authors: Researchers report that nucleated cell counts were estimated from reference gene primer amplification. Only in-frame clones appear in the TCRdb table, and some are missing; sequencing was by immunoSEQ multiplex PCR. D and trimming were read from the DNA, whereas the V and J calls and clone size are those reported in that table. Found here are around 88,000 clones, around 85% of them singletons; the top ten hold roughly a tenth. The CDR3 runs to 15 residues. The V gene's germline CDR1 is SNHLY and CDR2 FYNNEI. Deletions cut 6 bases from V and 4 bases from J, with 16 bases between. This clone was observed a handful of times.

This rearrangement joins TRBV2 to TRBJ1-3; D possibly corresponds to TRBD1 (6 bases). The TCR sequence derives from a woman of 80 years or more with acute or convalescent COVID-19. Sequencing input: peripheral blood. CDR3 sequence: CASRPRDNRGNTIYF. In DNA form, the CDR3 reads TGTGCCAGCAGGCCCAGGGACAACCGGGGAAACACCATATATTTT.